This T cell receptor beta chain was sequenced for a study of monozygotic twins with inflammatory bowel disease. In germline, CDR1 is SGHDT, CDR2 YYEEEE. This CDR3 contains 15 residues. Via template switching, UMIs carrying a 6-nucleotide sample barcode were introduced. TCRdb reprocessed the 5' RACE reads, keeping one entry per CDR3 protein, no DNA. Recorded for this sample: approximately 420,000 distinct CDR3 sequences. This sequence was found in a human donor with ulcerative colitis or Crohn's disease, or a healthy co-twin of an affected twin (not recorded which). The rearrangement uses TRBV5-6 and TRBJ1-1; the TCRdb call, TRBD1, lacks DNA for checking. Sequenced input: blood. CDR3 in amino acids: CASSGPGQVNTEAFF.